The text below deals with one T cell receptor (beta chain). The data were taken from a study of blood T cell repertoires in COVID-19. The overall study: In each case, the material was cDNA or gDNA derived from T cells, B-cell-depleted T cells, or PBMCs.

Sequencing was performed with immunoSEQ multiplex PCR; in TCRdb, only in-frame clones are kept and a portion is missing. Among around 200,000 clones listed, 90% were seen once. CDR3 length equals 14 residues. In germline, CDR1 is ENHRY, CDR2 SYGVKD. V dropped 5 bases and J dropped 1 base, with 9 bases sitting between them. Sequencing was done on a sample of peripheral blood. This TCR was recovered from a man in his fifties with acute or convalescent COVID-19. J is TRBJ1-5 and V is TRBV10-3; perhaps TRBD1 as D (6 bases). CDR3 sequence reads: CAISIGQSNQPQHF. In DNA form, the CDR3 reads TGTGCCATCAGTATCGGACAGAGCAATCAGCCCCAGCATTTT.